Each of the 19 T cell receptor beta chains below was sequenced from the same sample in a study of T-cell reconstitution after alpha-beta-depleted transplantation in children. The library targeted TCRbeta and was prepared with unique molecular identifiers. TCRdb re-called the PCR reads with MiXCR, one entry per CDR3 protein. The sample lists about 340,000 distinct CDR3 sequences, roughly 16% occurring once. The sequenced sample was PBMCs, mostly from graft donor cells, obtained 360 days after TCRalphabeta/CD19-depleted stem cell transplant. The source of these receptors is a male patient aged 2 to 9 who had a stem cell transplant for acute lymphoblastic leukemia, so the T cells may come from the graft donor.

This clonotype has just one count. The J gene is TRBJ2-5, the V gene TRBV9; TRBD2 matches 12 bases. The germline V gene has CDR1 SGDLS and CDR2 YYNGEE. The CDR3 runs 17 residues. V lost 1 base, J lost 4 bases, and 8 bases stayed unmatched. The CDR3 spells CASSVTSSGRAGETQYF. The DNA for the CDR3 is TGTGCCAGCAGCGTAACCTCTAGCGGGAGGGCCGGAGAGACCCAGTACTTC.

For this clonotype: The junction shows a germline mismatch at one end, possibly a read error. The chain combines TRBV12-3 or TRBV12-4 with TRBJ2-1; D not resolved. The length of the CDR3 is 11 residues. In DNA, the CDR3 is TGTGCCAGCAGTCTCTACAATGAGCTGTTCTTC. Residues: CASSLYNELFF.

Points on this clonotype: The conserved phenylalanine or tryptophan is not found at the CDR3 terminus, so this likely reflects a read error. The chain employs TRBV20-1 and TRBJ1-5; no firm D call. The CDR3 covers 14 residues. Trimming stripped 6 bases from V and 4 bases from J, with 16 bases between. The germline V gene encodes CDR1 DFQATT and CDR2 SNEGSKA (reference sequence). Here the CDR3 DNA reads TGCAGTGCCACAACCCAGGAGCCTAATCAGCCCCAGCATATT. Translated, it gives CSATTQEPNQPQHI.

The CDR3 DNA is TGTGCCAGCAGTTTAGTAGCGGGTGGGGGAGATACGCAGTATTTT. Its translation: CASSLVAGGGDTQYF. The chain has TRBV12-3 or TRBV12-4 and TRBJ2-3, with 7 bases lining up with TRBD2. The V segment lost 1 base and the J segment 5 bases; nucleotides outside the gene matches: 6. This CDR3 has 15 amino acids.

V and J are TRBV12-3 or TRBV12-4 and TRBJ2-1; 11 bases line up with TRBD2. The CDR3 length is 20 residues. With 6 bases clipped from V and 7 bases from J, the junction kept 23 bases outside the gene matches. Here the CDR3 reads CASSRPTPLLAGGPGNEQFF. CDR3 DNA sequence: TGTGCCAGCAGCCGACCAACCCCCTTGTTAGCGGGAGGGCCCGGGAATGAGCAGTTCTTC.

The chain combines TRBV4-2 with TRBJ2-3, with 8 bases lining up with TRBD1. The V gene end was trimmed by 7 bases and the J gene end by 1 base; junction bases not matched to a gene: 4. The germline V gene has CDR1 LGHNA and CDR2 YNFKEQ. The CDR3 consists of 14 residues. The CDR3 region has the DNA TGTGCCAGCATGACAGGGGTCGGCACAGATACGCAGTATTTT. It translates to CASMTGVGTDTQYF.

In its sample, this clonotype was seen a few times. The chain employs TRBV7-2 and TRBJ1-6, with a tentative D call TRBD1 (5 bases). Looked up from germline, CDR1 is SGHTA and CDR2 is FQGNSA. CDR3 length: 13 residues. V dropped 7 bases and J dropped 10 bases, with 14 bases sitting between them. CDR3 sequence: CASTVRGGSPLHF. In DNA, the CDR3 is TGTGCCAGCACGGTGCGGGGGGGATCACCCCTCCACTTT.

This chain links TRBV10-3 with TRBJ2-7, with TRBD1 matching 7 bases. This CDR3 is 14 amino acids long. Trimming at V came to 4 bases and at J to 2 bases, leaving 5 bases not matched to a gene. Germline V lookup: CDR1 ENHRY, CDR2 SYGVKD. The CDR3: CAISVDRVTYEQYF. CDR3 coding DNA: TGTGCCATCAGTGTCGACAGGGTAACCTACGAGCAGTACTTC.

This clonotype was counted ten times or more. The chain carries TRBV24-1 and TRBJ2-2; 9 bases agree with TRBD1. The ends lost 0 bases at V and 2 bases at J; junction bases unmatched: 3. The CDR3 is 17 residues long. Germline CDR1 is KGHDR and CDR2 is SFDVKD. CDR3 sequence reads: CATSDLRGQGNTGELFF. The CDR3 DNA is TGTGCCACCAGTGATTTGCGGGGACAGGGCAACACCGGGGAGCTGTTTTTT.

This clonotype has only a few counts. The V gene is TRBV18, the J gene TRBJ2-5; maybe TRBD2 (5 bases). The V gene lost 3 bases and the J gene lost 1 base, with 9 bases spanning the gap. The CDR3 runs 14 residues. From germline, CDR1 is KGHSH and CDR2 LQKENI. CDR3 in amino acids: CASSPGVAQETQYF. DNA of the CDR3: TGTGCCAGCTCACCCGGGGTAGCCCAAGAGACCCAGTACTTC.

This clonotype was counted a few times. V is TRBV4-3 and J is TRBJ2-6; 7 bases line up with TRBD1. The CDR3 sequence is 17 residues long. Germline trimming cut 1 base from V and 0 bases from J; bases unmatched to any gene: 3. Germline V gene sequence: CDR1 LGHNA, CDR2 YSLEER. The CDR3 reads CASSQVGQLSGANVLTF. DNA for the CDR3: TGCGCCAGCAGCCAAGTGGGACAGCTCTCTGGGGCCAACGTCCTGACTTTC.

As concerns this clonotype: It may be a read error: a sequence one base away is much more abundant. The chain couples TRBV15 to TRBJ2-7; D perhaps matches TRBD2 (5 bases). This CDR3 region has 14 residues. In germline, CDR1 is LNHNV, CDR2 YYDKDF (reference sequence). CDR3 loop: CATSRTGGSYKQYF. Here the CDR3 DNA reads TGTGCCACCAGCAGAACCGGAGGTTCCTACAAGCAGTACTTC. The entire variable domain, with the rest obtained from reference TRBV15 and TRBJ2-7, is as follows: DAMVIQNPRYQVTQFGKPVTLSCSQTLNHNVMYWYQQKSSQAPKLLFHYYDKDFNNEADTPDNFQSRRPNTSFCFLDIRSPGLGDTAMYLCATSRTGGSYKQYFGPGTRLTVT.

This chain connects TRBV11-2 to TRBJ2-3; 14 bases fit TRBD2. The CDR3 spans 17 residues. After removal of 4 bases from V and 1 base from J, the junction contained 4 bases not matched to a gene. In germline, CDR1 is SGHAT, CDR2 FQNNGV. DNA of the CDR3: TGTGCCAGCAGCTGGACTAGCGGGAGGTTTCGCACAGATACGCAGTATTTT. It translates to CASSWTSGRFRTDTQYF.

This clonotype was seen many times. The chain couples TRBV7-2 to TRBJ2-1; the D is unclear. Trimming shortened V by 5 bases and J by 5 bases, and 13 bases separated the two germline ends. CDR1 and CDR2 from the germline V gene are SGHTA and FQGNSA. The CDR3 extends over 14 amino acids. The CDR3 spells CASSPLGLNNEQFF. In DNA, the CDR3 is TGTGCCAGCAGCCCCCTTGGGCTTAACAATGAGCAGTTCTTC.

CDR3 residues: CASSQEKGGLDYEQYF. The CDR3 DNA sequence: TGTGCCAGCAGCCAAGAAAAGGGGGGACTGGACTACGAGCAGTACTTC. The chain has TRBV3-1 and TRBJ2-7; D may correspond to TRBD1 or TRBD2 (6 bases each). CDR1 and CDR2 (germline): LGHDT, YNNKEL (reference sequence). The V and J ends lost 0 bases and 3 bases respectively, with 15 bases between them. This CDR3 has 16 amino acids.

The CDR3 bases are TGTGCCAGCAGCTCCGCCCCTTCGACCGGTAAAAACATTCAGTACTTC. It is translated as CASSSAPSTGKNIQYF. This chain links TRBV7-8 with TRBJ2-4, with D hard to call. Germline V gene lookup returns CDR1 SGHVS and CDR2 FQNEAQ. Trimming removed 4 bases from V and 4 bases from J, with 17 bases in between. This CDR3 has 16 amino acids.

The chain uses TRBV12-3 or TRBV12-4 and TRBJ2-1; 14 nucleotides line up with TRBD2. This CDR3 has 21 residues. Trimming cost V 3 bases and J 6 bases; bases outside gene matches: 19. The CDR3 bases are TGTGCCAGCAGTTTGAATAGGGGACTAGCGGGAGAGGAGCAGGGGCGCAATGAGCAGTTCTTC. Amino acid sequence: CASSLNRGLAGEEQGRNEQFF.

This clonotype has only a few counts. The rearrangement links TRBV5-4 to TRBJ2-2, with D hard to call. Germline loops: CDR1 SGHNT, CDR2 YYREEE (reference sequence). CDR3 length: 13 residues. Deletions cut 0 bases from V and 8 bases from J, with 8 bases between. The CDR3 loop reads CASSLGLRGELFF. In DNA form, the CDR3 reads TGTGCCAGCAGCTTGGGCCTTAGAGGGGAGCTGTTTTTT.

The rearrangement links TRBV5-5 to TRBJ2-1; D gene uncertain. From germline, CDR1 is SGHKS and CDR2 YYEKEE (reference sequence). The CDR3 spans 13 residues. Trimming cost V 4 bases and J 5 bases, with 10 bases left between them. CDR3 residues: CASSTPSDNEQFF. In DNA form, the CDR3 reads TGTGCCAGCAGCACCCCGAGCGACAATGAGCAGTTCTTC.